This TCR beta chain was sequenced in a study of technical replicates of blood from a handful of donors. Libraries were prepared by immunoSEQ multiplex PCR; TCRdb keeps only in-frame clonotypes and omits some of them. The sample has 70,000 to 95,000 clones, around 95% seen once. In this sample, this clone turned up a few times. V was clipped by 4 bases and J by 3 bases, with 10 bases between them. This CDR3 spans 14 amino acids. The germline CDR1 and CDR2 sequences are MGHRA and YSYEKL. The receptor comes from a human donor in good health. The V gene is TRBV4-1, the J gene TRBJ1-5; a weak D match, TRBD1 (6 bases). Material: T cells isolated from PBMCs. The CDR3 is CASSPDSLNQPQHF. In DNA, the CDR3 is TGCGCCAGCAGCCCGGACAGTCTCAATCAGCCCCAGCATTTT.